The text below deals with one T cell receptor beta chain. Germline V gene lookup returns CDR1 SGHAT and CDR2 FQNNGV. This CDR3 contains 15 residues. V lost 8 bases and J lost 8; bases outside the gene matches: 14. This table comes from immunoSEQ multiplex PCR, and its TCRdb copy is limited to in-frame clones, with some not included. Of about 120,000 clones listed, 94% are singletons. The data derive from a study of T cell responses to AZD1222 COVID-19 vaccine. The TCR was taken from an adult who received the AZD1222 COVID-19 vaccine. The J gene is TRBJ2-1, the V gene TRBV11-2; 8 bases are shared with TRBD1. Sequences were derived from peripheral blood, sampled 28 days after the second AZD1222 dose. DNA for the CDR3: TGTGCCAGCTTCCAGTTCGGGACAGGTGTGGATGAGCAGTTCTTC. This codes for CASFQFGTGVDEQFF.